The rows below give T cell receptor beta chains drawn from one sample of a study of a mutant IDH1 vaccine in newly diagnosed glioma. The protocol was immunoSEQ multiplex PCR, while the TCRdb copy is restricted to in-frame clones and leaves out a portion. In the table there are 85,000 to 100,000 clones, around three quarters of which are singletons. The specimen was PBMCs, collected from a glioma patient treated with radiotherapy, temozolomide or both. Receptors were obtained from a man aged 35-49 years with glioma. CDR3s include the opening cysteine and the closing phenylalanine or tryptophan. The order of the fields is D gene, clone size, V gene, J gene, CDR3 protein, CDR3 DNA. The D gene is left open where the match is weak. A clone size is listed for some rows: how often the clone was seen (once, few, many), or a class if it is expanded.

>NA|NA|TRBV29-1|TRBJ1-1
CSVEGRINTEAFF
TGCAGCGTTGAGGGGAGAATTAACACTGAAGCTTTCTTT
>NA|NA|TRBV10-1|TRBJ2-5
CASMRGETQYF
TGCGCCAGCATGAGAGGGGAGACCCAGTACTTC
>NA|NA|TRBV11-2|TRBJ2-7
CASSLEGGHSYEQYF
TGTGCCAGCAGCTTGGAAGGCGGACACTCCTACGAGCAGTACTTC
>TRBD2|NA|TRBV4-2|TRBJ2-7
CASSQGAGGQYEQYF
TGTGCCAGCAGCCAAGGAGCGGGAGGACAGTACGAGCAGTACTTC
>TRBD2|NA|TRBV28|TRBJ2-5
CASSPSGSGRAETQYF
TGTGCCAGCAGCCCCTCGGGTAGCGGGAGGGCAGAGACCCAGTACTTC
>TRBD1|NA|TRBV2|TRBJ2-7
CASTGQGGEQYF
TGTGCCAGCACGGGACAGGGGGGTGAGCAGTACTTC
>TRBD1|NA|TRBV6-4|TRBJ2-5
CASIGGLAAEETQYF
TGTGCCAGCATAGGGGGCCTGGCGGCTGAAGAGACCCAGTACTTC
>NA|NA|TRBV7-8|TRBJ1-5
CASSLTGSGNQPQHF
TGTGCCAGCAGCCTAACAGGGTCCGGCAATCAGCCCCAGCATTTT
>NA|NA|TRBV11-2|TRBJ2-2
CASSSVGGPKLNTGELFF
TGTGCCAGCAGCTCAGTCGGAGGGCCAAAATTGAACACCGGGGAGCTGTTTTTT
>NA|NA|TRBV7-2|TRBJ2-2
CASSRRGFTGELFF
TGTGCCAGCAGCCGCCGGGGTTTCACCGGGGAGCTGTTTTTT
>TRBD2|once|TRBV7-9|TRBJ2-1
CASSHRTSGGDEQFF
TGTGCCAGCAGCCACCGGACTAGCGGGGGGGATGAGCAGTTCTTC
>TRBD2|once|TRBV5-1|TRBJ2-3
CASSWGLAASTDTQYF
TGCGCCAGCAGCTGGGGCCTAGCGGCTAGCACAGATACGCAGTATTTT
>NA|few|TRBV30|TRBJ2-2
CAWTWNTGELFF
TGTGCCTGGACCTGGAACACCGGGGAGCTGTTTTTT
>NA|NA|TRBV6-5|TRBJ2-5
CASSYGRAIQETQYF
TGTGCCAGCAGTTACGGCAGGGCTATTCAAGAGACCCAGTACTTC
>NA|NA|TRBV10-3|TRBJ2-7
CAISELRTIGDEQYF
TGTGCCATCAGTGAGCTCAGGACGATAGGGGACGAGCAGTACTTC
>TRBD1|once|TRBV11-2|TRBJ1-1
CASSLSGTGGFTEAFF
TGTGCCAGCAGCCTATCCGGGACAGGGGGCTTCACTGAAGCTTTCTTT
>TRBD1|medium-sized|TRBV19|TRBJ1-5
CASSIWTGPLRPQHF
TGTGCCAGTAGTATCTGGACAGGGCCCCTACGGCCCCAGCATTTT
>NA|NA|TRBV4-1|TRBJ2-7
CASSQEGRWRRSSYEQYF
TGCGCCAGCAGCCAAGAAGGGAGGTGGCGGAGGAGCTCCTACGAGCAGTACTTC
>NA|NA|TRBV14|TRBJ1-1
CASSRGVTEAFF
TGTGCCAGCAGCCGTGGGGTCACTGAAGCTTTCTTT
>NA|NA|TRBV5-6|TRBJ1-3
CASSLGGSLWNTIYF
TGTGCCAGCAGCTTGGGAGGGTCCTTATGGAACACCATATATTTT
>NA|NA|TRBV11-2|TRBJ2-6
CASSLVGRNSGANVLTF
TGTGCCAGCAGCTTAGTTGGACGGAACTCTGGGGCCAACGTCCTGACTTTC
>NA|NA|TRBV2|TRBJ2-1
CASSGGQYNEQFF
TGTGCCAGCAGCGGGGGACAGTACAATGAGCAGTTCTTC
>NA|NA|TRBV5-1|TRBJ1-4
CASSPGPPWGNEKLFF
TGCGCCAGCAGCCCGGGACCTCCCTGGGGTAATGAAAAACTGTTTTTT
>NA|NA|TRBV11-2|TRBJ2-4
CASSLAGPKNIQYF
TGTGCCAGCAGCTTAGCAGGGCCCAAAAACATTCAGTACTTC